This T cell receptor (beta chain) was recovered during a study of cytomegalovirus exposure and HLA in healthy donors. Turning to the study itself: Among the roughly 370 genotyped donors, 81% were placed in the Caucasian-associated ancestry cluster. Study-level points and caveats: Overall, about 160 TCR beta chains were annotated as cytomegalovirus-associated. A previous analysis found most TCR beta V segments productive roughly 87% or roughly 30% of the time.

V trimming: 1 base; J trimming: 7 bases; junction bases outside the gene matches: 2. The CDR3 contains 15 residues. Germline V gene sequence: CDR1 MNHEY, CDR2 SMNVEV (reference sequence). A multiplex PCR was run with 60 Vbeta primers and 13 Jbeta primers. Clones were read by immunoSEQ multiplex PCR, and TCRdb kept only the in-frame ones, dropping some. Among roughly 150,000 clones listed, approximately 80% were seen once. This clone appeared a few times. Its target is not known. The V gene is TRBV27, the J gene TRBJ2-2; 11 bases agree with TRBD2. The sequence came from a male donor in good health and CMV-seropositive. Sequenced: PBMCs. This CDR3 reads CASSLFLAGGGELFF. CDR3 nucleotide sequence: TGTGCCAGCAGTTTATTTCTAGCGGGAGGCGGGGAGCTGTTTTTT.